These 4 T cell receptor beta chains came from one sample sequenced in a study of blood T cells in healthy people across ages. A second PCR, run for about 6 to 11 cycles, used a sample-barcoded 5' primer plus a J-beta primer mix. TCRdb recomputed calls from the 5' RACE reads with MiXCR, one row per CDR3 protein. The profile shows 850,000 to 1,300,000 distinct CDR3 sequences, around 45% of them singletons. The sample taken for sequencing was blood. The receptors here all came from a woman in her fifties or sixties in good health.

The V gene is TRBV27, the J gene TRBJ1-5; 7 bases are a match to TRBD1. The germline V gene has CDR1 MNHEY and CDR2 SMNVEV (reference sequence). CDR3 length: 14 amino acids. The junction had 5 bases not matched to a gene; V was cut back by 5 bases and J by 4 bases. CDR3 in amino acids: CASSRATGNQPQHF. Written as DNA, the CDR3 is TGTGCCAGCAGTCGAGCGACAGGGAATCAGCCCCAGCATTTT.

This rearrangement joins TRBV5-1 to TRBJ2-7; D tentatively fits TRBD1 or TRBD2 (5 bases each). TRBJ2-5 matches the DNA end more closely, so the J call is doubtful. The CDR3 runs 15 residues. Per the germline V gene, CDR1 is SGHRS and CDR2 is YFSETQ. CDR3 coding DNA: TGCGCCAGCAGCTTGGCCCCGGGACCCCAAGAGACCCAGTACTTC. It codes for CASSLAPGPQETQYF.

The gene calls are TRBV28 and TRBJ2-3; D not resolved. V was shortened by 7 bases and J by 7 bases, with 15 bases between the two germline ends. This CDR3 contains 13 residues. Germline CDR1 and CDR2: MDHEN and SYDVKM. CDR3 DNA sequence: TGTGCCAGCATGCAGCCCGTAACCTATACGCAGTATTTT. This sequence encodes CASMQPVTYTQYF.

The sample holds a few counts of this clonotype. The chain employs TRBV7-8 and TRBJ2-7; D is unresolved. This CDR3 contains 14 residues. The germline V and J ends were trimmed by 2 bases and 5 bases, with 13 bases remaining between them. CDR1 SGHVS and CDR2 FQNEAQ come from the germline V gene. The CDR3 nucleotides are TGTGCCAGCAGCTTAACCCCGATCGGGCACGAGCAGTACTTC. Its translation is CASSLTPIGHEQYF. Based on the CDR3 plus reference TRBV7-8 and TRBJ2-7, the full variable domain is GAGVSQSPRYKVAKRGQDVALRCDPISGHVSLFWYQQALGQGPEFLTYFQNEAQLDKSGLPSDRFFAERPEGSVSTLKIQRTQQEDSAVYLCASSLTPIGHEQYFGPGTRLTVT.